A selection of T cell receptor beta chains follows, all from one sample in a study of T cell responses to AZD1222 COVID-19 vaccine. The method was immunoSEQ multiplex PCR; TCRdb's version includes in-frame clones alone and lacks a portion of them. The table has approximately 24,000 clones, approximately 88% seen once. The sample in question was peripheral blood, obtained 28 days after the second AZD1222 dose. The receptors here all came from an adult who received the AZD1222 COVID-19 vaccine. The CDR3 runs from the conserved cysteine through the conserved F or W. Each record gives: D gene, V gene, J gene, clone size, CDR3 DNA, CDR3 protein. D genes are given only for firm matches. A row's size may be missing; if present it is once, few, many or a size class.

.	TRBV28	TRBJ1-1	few	TGTGCCAGCGGGCGAGGGGCTGAAGCTTTCTTT	CASGRGAEAFF
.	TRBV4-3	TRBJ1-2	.	TGCGCCAGCAGCCAAGATATTAGTTTGCAGACGTATGGCTACACCTTC	CASSQDISLQTYGYTF
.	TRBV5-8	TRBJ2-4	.	TGTGCCAGTGGAGTCCGGGGCCACCTAAGCATTCAGTACTTC	CASGVRGHLSIQYF
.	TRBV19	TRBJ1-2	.	TGTGCCAGTAGTATCGGCAAGAACTATGGCTACACCTTC	CASSIGKNYGYTF
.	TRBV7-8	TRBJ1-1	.	TGTGCCAGCAGCTTTGGGGATTCGAACACTGAAGCTTTCTTT	CASSFGDSNTEAFF
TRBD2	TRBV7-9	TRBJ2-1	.	TGTGCCAGCAGGGAGAGCGGGGGGCACGATGAGCAGTTCTTC	CASRESGGHDEQFF
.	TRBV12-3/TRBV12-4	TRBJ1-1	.	TGTGCCAGCAGTTTGAGCAGGGTGGAAGAAGCTTTCTTT	CASSLSRVEEAFF
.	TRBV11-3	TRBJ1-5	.	TGTGCCAGCAGCTTAGTGTGGCAGGGAGGAGTGAGCAATCAGCCCCAGCATTTT	CASSLVWQGGVSNQPQHF
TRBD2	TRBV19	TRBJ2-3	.	TGTGCCAGTAGTATTAGGAGCGGGGGGCCCGGAGATACGCAGTATTTT	CASSIRSGGPGDTQYF
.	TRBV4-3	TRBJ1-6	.	TGCGCCAGCAGCCAAGATCGGACAGATTCACCCCTCCACTTT	CASSQDRTDSPLHF
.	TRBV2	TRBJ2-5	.	TGTGCCAGCGAGAGGGACTACCAAGAGACCCAGTACTTC	CASERDYQETQYF
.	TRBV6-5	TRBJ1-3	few	TGTGCCAGCAGTTACTCCCCCAGAAACACCATATATTTT	CASSYSPRNTIYF
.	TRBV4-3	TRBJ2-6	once	TGCGCCAGCAGCCAAGGTGGCTTCTCTGGGGCCAACGTCCTGACTTTC	CASSQGGFSGANVLTF
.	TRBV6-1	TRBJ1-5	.	TGTGCCAGCAGTAGACTTGGAGGGAATCAGCCCCAGCATTTT	CASSRLGGNQPQHF
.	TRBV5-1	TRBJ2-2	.	TGCGCCAGCAGCTTGGGAGGGATGGGACGGAACACCGGGGAGCTGTTTTTT	CASSLGGMGRNTGELFF
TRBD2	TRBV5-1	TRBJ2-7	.	TGCGCCAGCAGCCAAGGACTAGCGTCCACCTACGAGCAGTACTTC	CASSQGLASTYEQYF
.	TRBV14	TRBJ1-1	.	TGTGCCAGCAGCCAAGGGGGCCCATGGTGGGAAGCTTTCTTT	CASSQGGPWWEAFF
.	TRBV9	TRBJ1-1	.	TGTGCCAGCAGCGCGGCCTCGACGGGGCCCACTGAAGCTTTCTTT	CASSAASTGPTEAFF
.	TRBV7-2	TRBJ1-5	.	TGTGCCAGCAGCTTAGGGCCGGGGCGGCCCCAGCATTTT	CASSLGPGRPQHF
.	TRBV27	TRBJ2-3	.	TGTGCCAGCAGTTTCTCGGGCGGGGCGGCGGATACGCAGTATTTT	CASSFSGGAADTQYF
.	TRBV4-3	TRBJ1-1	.	TGCGCCAGCAGCCAAGCCGGGGGGCACACTGAAGCTTTCTTT	CASSQAGGHTEAFF
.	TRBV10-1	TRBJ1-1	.	TGCGCCAGCAGTCCTGAAATGGTCGCTGAAGCTTTCTTT	CASSPEMVAEAFF
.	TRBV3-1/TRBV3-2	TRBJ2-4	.	TGTGCCAGCAGCCACGGGGTCCTGAACATTCAGTACTTC	CASSHGVLNIQYF
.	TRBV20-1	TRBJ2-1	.	TGCAGTGCTAGTTTTCCCGGGGCCAGTACAATGGAGCAGTTCTTC	CSASFPGASTMEQFF
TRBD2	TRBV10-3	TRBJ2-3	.	TGTGCCATCAGCAGCGGGGGAACCACAGATACGCAGTATTTT	CAISSGGTTDTQYF
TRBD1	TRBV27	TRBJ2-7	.	TGTGCCAGCAGTCCGATAACAGGGGGCAAGCAGTACTTC	CASSPITGGKQYF
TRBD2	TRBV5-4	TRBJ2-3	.	TGTGCCAGCAGCTTCCGACTAGCGGGGGCGACAGATACGCAGTATTTT	CASSFRLAGATDTQYF
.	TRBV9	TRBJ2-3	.	TGTGCCAGCACGGACACCCCTTTCACAGATACGCAGTATTTT	CASTDTPFTDTQYF
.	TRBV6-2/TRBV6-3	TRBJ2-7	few	TGTGCCAGCAGTCCGGGGGTCGAGCAGTACTTC	CASSPGVEQYF
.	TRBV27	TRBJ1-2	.	TGTGCCAGCAGACAGGGTTGGGAGGGCTACACCTTC	CASRQGWEGYTF
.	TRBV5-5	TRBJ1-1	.	TGTGCCAGCAGCTGGTCCGGGACCTCAGATCGAGCTTTCTTT	CASSWSGTSDRAFF
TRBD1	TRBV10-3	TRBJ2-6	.	TGTGCCATCAGTGATCGCGTGGGGGACAGGGGGCCCTCTGGGGCCAACGTCCTGACTTTC	CAISDRVGDRGPSGANVLTF
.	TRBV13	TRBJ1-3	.	TGTGCCAGCAGCCCAGGATCTGGAAACACCATATATTTT	CASSPGSGNTIYF